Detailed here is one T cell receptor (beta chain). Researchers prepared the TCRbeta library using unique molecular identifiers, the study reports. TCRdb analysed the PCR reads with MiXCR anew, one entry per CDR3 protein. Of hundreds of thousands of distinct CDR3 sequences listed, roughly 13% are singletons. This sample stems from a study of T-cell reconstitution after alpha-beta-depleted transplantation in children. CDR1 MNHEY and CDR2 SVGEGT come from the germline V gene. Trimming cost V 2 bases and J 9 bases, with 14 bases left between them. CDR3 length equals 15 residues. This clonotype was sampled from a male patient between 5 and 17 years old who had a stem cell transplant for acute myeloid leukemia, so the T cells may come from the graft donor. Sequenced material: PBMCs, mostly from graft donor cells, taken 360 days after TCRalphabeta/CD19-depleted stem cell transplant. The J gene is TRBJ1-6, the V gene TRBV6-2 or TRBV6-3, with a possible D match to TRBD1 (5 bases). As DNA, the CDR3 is TGTGCCAGCAGTTACGGCCGTGAGGGACGTTCACCCCTCCACTTT. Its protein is CASSYGREGRSPLHF.